The clone carrying this TCR beta chain was seen once. Germline CDR1 is MGHRA and CDR2 is YSYEKL. This CDR3 has 13 amino acids. Trimming left V 5 bases short and J 0 bases short, with 7 bases between. The record originates from a study of shared clonotypes between healthy human individuals. The repertoire was sequenced with immunoSEQ multiplex PCR; TCRdb's copy has only in-frame clones and lacks some. Of roughly 500,000 clones detected, roughly 80% appear once; the ten largest clones hold roughly 13%. V and J are TRBV4-1 and TRBJ1-1; no firm D call. The TCR originated in a woman aged 40-49 years in good health. Some clones in this sample may be carry-over from other donors' samples. Material for sequencing was PBMCs. The CDR3 here is CASSDKVNTEAFF. CDR3 sequence (DNA): TGCGCCAGCAGCGACAAAGTGAACACTGAAGCTTTCTTT.